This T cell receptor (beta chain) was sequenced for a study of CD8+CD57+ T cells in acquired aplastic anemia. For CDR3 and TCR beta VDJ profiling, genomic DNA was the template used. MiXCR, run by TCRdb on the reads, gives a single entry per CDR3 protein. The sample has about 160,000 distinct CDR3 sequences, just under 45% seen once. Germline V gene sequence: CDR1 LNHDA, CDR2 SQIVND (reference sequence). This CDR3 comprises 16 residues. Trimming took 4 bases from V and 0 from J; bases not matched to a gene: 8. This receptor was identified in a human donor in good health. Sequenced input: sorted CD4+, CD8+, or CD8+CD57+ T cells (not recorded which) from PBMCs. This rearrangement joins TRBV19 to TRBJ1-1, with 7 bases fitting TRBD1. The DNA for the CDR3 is TGTGCCAGTAGTAACAGGGGACCGAGGGTGAACACTGAAGCTTTCTTT. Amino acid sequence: CASSNRGPRVNTEAFF.